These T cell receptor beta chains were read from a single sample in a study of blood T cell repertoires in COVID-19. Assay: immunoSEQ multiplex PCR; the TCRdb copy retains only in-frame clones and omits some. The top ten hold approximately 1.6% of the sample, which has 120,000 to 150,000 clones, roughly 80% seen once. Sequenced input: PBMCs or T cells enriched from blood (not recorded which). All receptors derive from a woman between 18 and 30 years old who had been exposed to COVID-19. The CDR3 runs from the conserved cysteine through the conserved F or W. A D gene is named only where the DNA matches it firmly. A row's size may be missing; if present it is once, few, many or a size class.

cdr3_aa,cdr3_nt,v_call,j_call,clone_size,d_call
CASSVEVAGEYEQYF,TGTGCCAGCAGCGTAGAGGTAGCGGGCGAATACGAGCAGTACTTC,TRBV9,TRBJ2-7,-,TRBD2
CASSQIGLAGGSQFF,TGCGCCAGCAGCCAAATAGGACTAGCGGGAGGATCGCAGTTCTTC,TRBV4-1,TRBJ2-1,-,TRBD2
CASSHATGTGRQPQHF,TGTGCCAGCAGCCATGCCACCGGGACAGGGCGCCAGCCCCAGCATTTT,TRBV3-1/TRBV3-2,TRBJ1-5,-,TRBD1
CASRPGLAGPYNEQFF,TGTGCCAGCAGGCCGGGACTAGCGGGACCATACAATGAGCAGTTCTTC,TRBV28,TRBJ2-1,-,TRBD2
CASSRGLAGGEQYF,TGTGCCAGCAGTAGGGGACTAGCGGGAGGCGAGCAGTACTTC,TRBV2,TRBJ2-7,-,TRBD2
CASSLAGTTGDTQYF,TGCGCCAGCAGCTTGGCCGGGACAACAGGGGATACGCAGTATTTT,TRBV5-1,TRBJ2-3,-,-
CASSLSGFQAAAGVKQYF,TGTGCCAGCAGCTTGAGTGGGTTCCAGGCAGCTGCCGGGGTCAAGCAGTACTTC,TRBV5-6,TRBJ2-7,-,-
CASTRGGVGDQPQHF,TGTGCCAGTACCAGGGGAGGGGTGGGGGATCAGCCCCAGCATTTT,TRBV19,TRBJ1-5,-,-
CAWSDGGHYGYTF,TGTGCCTGGAGTGACGGGGGGCACTATGGCTACACCTTC,TRBV30,TRBJ1-2,-,-
CASSFARRGYGYTF,TGTGCCAGCAGCTTTGCCCGCAGGGGCTATGGCTACACCTTC,TRBV7-9,TRBJ1-2,few,-
CASRYPGQSNNEQFF,TGTGCCAGCAGGTACCCGGGACAGAGTAACAATGAGCAGTTCTTC,TRBV6-5,TRBJ2-1,-,TRBD1
CASSPGGSGRAPFNTGELFF,TGCGCCAGCAGCCCAGGGGGTTCCGGCAGGGCCCCCTTTAACACCGGGGAGCTGTTTTTT,TRBV4-1,TRBJ2-2,once,TRBD1
CASSLHRVTDTQYF,TGCGCCAGCAGCTTGCACAGGGTGACAGATACGCAGTATTTT,TRBV5-1,TRBJ2-3,-,-
CASSSGQGNEQFF,TGTGCCAGCAGCTCGGGACAGGGGAATGAGCAGTTCTTC,TRBV7-2,TRBJ2-1,-,TRBD1
CASRGQAGTDTQYF,TGCGCCAGCAGGGGACAGGCGGGCACAGATACGCAGTATTTT,TRBV5-1,TRBJ2-3,-,TRBD1
CASSYRDTGELFF,TGTGCCAGCAGTTATCGGGACACCGGGGAGCTGTTTTTT,TRBV6-2/TRBV6-3,TRBJ2-2,medium-sized,-
CASSLGRAGGGGEQYF,TGCGCCAGCAGCTTGGGGCGGGCGGGAGGCGGCGGAGAGCAGTACTTC,TRBV5-1,TRBJ2-7,-,TRBD2
CASSRDAGGETQYF,TGTGCCAGCAGCCGGGACGCCGGGGGGGAGACCCAGTACTTC,TRBV7-9,TRBJ2-5,-,TRBD2
CASSGAGTSRNNEQFF,TGTGCCAGCAGCGGCGCCGGGACTAGCCGAAACAATGAGCAGTTCTTC,TRBV5-4,TRBJ2-1,few,TRBD2
CASSRGGYTGELFF,TGTGCCAGCAGTCGGGGAGGCTACACCGGGGAGCTGTTTTTT,TRBV28,TRBJ2-2,-,-
CASSPRNTEAFF,TGTGCCAGCAGCCCTAGGAACACTGAAGCTTTCTTT,TRBV3-1/TRBV3-2,TRBJ1-1,-,-
CARGQLNTEAFF,TGTGCCAGAGGACAGTTGAACACTGAAGCTTTCTTT,TRBV30,TRBJ1-1,-,-
CASSFSGSKITGELFF,TGTGCCAGTAGTTTCAGCGGGAGTAAAATCACCGGGGAGCTGTTTTTT,TRBV19,TRBJ2-2,few,TRBD2